This T cell receptor (beta chain) appears in the sequencing data of a study of OX40 agonist ivuxolimab in advanced cancers. This table comes from immunoSEQ multiplex PCR, and its TCRdb copy is limited to in-frame clones, with some not included. This sample has roughly 67,000 clones; approximately 80% occur once, and the top ten carry roughly 5.8%. Germline V gives CDR1 SGHRS, CDR2 YFSETQ. The V end lost 2 bases, the J end lost 3 bases, and 11 bases lay between the germline ends. This CDR3 region has 14 residues. Blood samples were obtained at baseline, cycle 4 day 1, and cycle 7 day 1. This chain uses TRBV5-1 with TRBJ1-1, with D possibly being TRBD1 (6 bases). The TCR comes from an adult with an advanced solid tumor such as melanoma, head and neck, liver or kidney cancer. The source was CD4+ or CD8+ T cells sorted from blood, collected in a trial of the OX40 agonist ivuxolimab. Written as DNA, the CDR3 is TGCGCCAGCAGCTTCGGGGGGCAATACACTGAAGCTTTCTTT. Amino acids: CASSFGGQYTEAFF.